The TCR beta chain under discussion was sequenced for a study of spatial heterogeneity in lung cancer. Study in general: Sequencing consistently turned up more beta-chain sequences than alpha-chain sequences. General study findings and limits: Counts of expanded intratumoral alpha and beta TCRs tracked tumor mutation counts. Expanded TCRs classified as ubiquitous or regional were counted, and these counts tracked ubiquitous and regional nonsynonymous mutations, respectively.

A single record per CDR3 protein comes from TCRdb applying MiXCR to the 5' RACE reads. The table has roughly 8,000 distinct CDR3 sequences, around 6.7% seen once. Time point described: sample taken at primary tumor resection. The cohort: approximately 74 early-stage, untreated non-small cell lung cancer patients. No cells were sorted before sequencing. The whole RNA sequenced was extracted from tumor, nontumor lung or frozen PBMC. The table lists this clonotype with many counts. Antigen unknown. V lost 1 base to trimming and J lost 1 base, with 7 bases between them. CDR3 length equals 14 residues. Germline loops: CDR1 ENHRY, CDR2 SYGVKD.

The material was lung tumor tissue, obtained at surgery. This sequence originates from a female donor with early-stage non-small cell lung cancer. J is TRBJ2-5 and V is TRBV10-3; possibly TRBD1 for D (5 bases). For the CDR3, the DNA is TGTGCCATCAGTGAGTTGGACATCCAAGAGACCCAGTACTTC. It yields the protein CAISELDIQETQYF.